The 8 T cell receptor beta chains below come from one sample, sequenced in a study of T-cell memory formation after mild COVID-19. TCRdb ran MiXCR on the 5' RACE reads and lists one entry per CDR3 protein. The top ten hold 20% to 25% of the sample, which has roughly 280,000 distinct CDR3 sequences, approximately 8.4% seen once. Sequencing was carried out using PBMCs or a T cell subset sorted from them (not recorded which). The receptors come from a man younger than 35 who had mild COVID-19 (a few samples of this study predate the infection). Cell type and time point are not known.

There are a few counts of this clonotype. V gene TRBV7-9 combines with J gene TRBJ2-3; D uncertain. The V gene's germline CDR1 is SEHNR and CDR2 FQNEAQ (reference sequence). V shed 4 bases and J shed 0 bases, with 8 bases lying between them. The CDR3 totals 14 residues. The CDR3 DNA reads TGTGCCAGCAGCTCAGATACTAGCACAGATACGCAGTATTTT. Amino acid sequence: CASSSDTSTDTQYF.

The table lists this clonotype with many counts. The rearrangement joins TRBV6-5 to TRBJ1-2; TRBD1 agrees at 9 bases. This CDR3 has 19 residues. Germline V CDR1 and CDR2: MNHEY, SVGAGI. J lost 4 bases, V lost 6 bases, and 21 bases had no gene match. The CDR3 DNA reads TGTGCCAGCAGCCCTGCGATTGGGACAGGGACGTCCTTTTTCTATGGCTACACCTTC. Protein product: CASSPAIGTGTSFFYGYTF.

The table lists this clonotype with many counts. This chain uses TRBV6-5 with TRBJ2-1; D is perhaps TRBD2 (6 bases). This CDR3 region has 13 residues. Germline lookup yields CDR1 MNHEY and CDR2 SVGAGI. V lost 0 bases and J 8 bases, leaving 8 bases between the germline ends. The CDR3 reads CASSYSTSYEQFF. The CDR3 DNA is TGTGCCAGCAGTTACTCTACTAGCTATGAGCAGTTCTTC.

This clonotype was recorded many times. The chain joins TRBV12-3 or TRBV12-4 to TRBJ2-7; D unresolved. CDR3 length equals 12 residues. Between the trimmed V and J ends, which lost 3 bases and 7 bases, there was a span of 10 bases. CDR3 sequence: CASSFSLGEQYF. As DNA, the CDR3 is TGTGCCAGCAGTTTTTCCCTGGGGGAGCAGTACTTC.

In its sample, this clonotype was seen a few times. The V and J genes are TRBV6-5 and TRBJ1-1; TRBD1 is a possible D gene (5 bases). V lost 6 bases, J lost 1 base, and 9 bases lay in between. Germline CDR1 reads MNHEY; CDR2 reads SVGAGI. There are 13 residues in the CDR3. Here the CDR3 reads CASRSTGNTEAFF. The CDR3 region has the DNA TGTGCCAGCAGGTCAACAGGGAACACTGAAGCTTTCTTT.

Ten or more counts support this clonotype. In DNA form, the CDR3 reads TGCGCCAGCAGCTATAACAGTGCAGATACGCAGTATTTT. Protein sequence: CASSYNSADTQYF. This chain joins TRBV5-1 and TRBJ2-3; unclear D gene. Per germline, CDR1 SGHRS and CDR2 YFSETQ. The CDR3 has 13 amino acids. V lost 3 bases and J 4 bases, leaving 9 bases between the germline ends.

The table lists this clonotype with a few counts. The chain joins TRBV28 to TRBJ2-3; possible D gene TRBD1, 5 bases. Trimming pared 5 bases from V and 3 bases from J, leaving 15 bases between. The CDR3 sequence is 15 residues long. Germline values: CDR1 MDHEN, CDR2 SYDVKM. Here the CDR3 reads CASSSSGMGTDTQYF. The DNA for the CDR3 is TGTGCCAGCAGTAGTTCAGGGATGGGGACAGATACGCAGTATTTT.

This chain uses TRBV10-3 with TRBJ2-2, with D hard to call. V was cut by 6 bases and J by 6 bases, with 8 bases left in between. The germline V gene encodes CDR1 ENHRY and CDR2 SYGVKD. The CDR3 has 12 amino acids. This CDR3 reads CAIREGSGELFF. CDR3 bases: TGTGCCATCAGGGAAGGGTCCGGGGAGCTGTTTTTT.